These T cell receptor beta chains were read from a single sample in a study of siplizumab effects on memory and regulatory T cells. The assay was immunoSEQ multiplex PCR, and TCRdb's table has in-frame clones only and misses some. This sample has about 82,000 clones; 87% occur once, and the top ten carry roughly 1.4%. Material for sequencing was Tregs sorted from blood. The receptors were gathered from a human donor in good health. The CDR3 runs from the conserved cysteine through the conserved F or W. The D gene is left open where the match is weak. Part of the rows lack a size; the others show once, few, many or a class for expanded clones.

CDR3 | DNA | size | J | V | D
CASSTTWPGAGNTIYF | TGTGCCAGCAGCACAACCTGGCCCGGCGCTGGAAACACCATATATTTT | NA | TRBJ1-3 | TRBV5-6 | NA
CASSRQGGDFYGYTF | TGTGCCAGCAGTCGACAGGGGGGAGACTTCTATGGCTACACCTTC | NA | TRBJ1-2 | TRBV6-6 | TRBD1
CASSVRDRTYEQYF | TGTGCCAGCAGCGTCCGGGACAGGACCTACGAGCAGTACTTC | NA | TRBJ2-7 | TRBV9 | TRBD1
CASSVVEPGGTYNEQFF | TGTGCCAGCAGCGTAGTAGAACCCGGGGGGACATACAATGAGCAGTTCTTC | NA | TRBJ2-1 | TRBV9 | NA
CASSSLRSRFSGFEAGQFF | TGTGCCAGCAGCTCCCTCCGATCCCGGTTTAGTGGTTTTGAGGCGGGGCAGTTCTTC | NA | TRBJ2-1 | TRBV7-9 | NA
CASSQDPALGPKTQYF | TGCGCCAGCAGCCAAGATCCTGCCCTAGGACCCAAGACCCAGTACTTC | few | TRBJ2-5 | TRBV4-1 | NA
CASSQDGLGQQPQHF | TGCGCCAGCAGCCAAGACGGGTTAGGGCAGCAGCCCCAGCATTTT | few | TRBJ1-5 | TRBV4-1 | NA
CASGWQGASPLHF | TGTGCCAGCGGGTGGCAGGGCGCTTCACCCCTCCACTTT | NA | TRBJ1-6 | TRBV2 | NA
CASSTRQFLNTEAFF | TGTGCCAGCAGTACCCGACAGTTCTTGAACACTGAAGCTTTCTTT | once | TRBJ1-1 | TRBV6-5 | NA
CASGDWDTSYEQYF | TGCGCCAGCGGGGACTGGGACACCTCCTACGAGCAGTACTTC | NA | TRBJ2-7 | TRBV5-1 | NA
CASSLKLGLDTGELFF | TGTGCCAGCAGTTTAAAATTGGGTCTAGACACCGGGGAGCTGTTTTTT | NA | TRBJ2-2 | TRBV27 | NA
CASSLRSGNTIYF | TGTGCCAGCAGCTTACGCTCTGGAAACACCATATATTTT | NA | TRBJ1-3 | TRBV7-2 | NA
CASSSPSSGNTIYF | TGTGCCAGCAGCTCGCCGAGCTCTGGAAACACCATATATTTT | NA | TRBJ1-3 | TRBV5-4 | NA
CASGLMGSLYEQYF | TGTGCTAGTGGTTTAATGGGATCCCTCTACGAGCAGTACTTC | NA | TRBJ2-7 | TRBV12-5 | NA
CASSLALPGHHPGEAFF | TGTGCCAGCAGCTTGGCCCTCCCGGGACACCACCCGGGGGAAGCTTTCTTT | few | TRBJ1-1 | TRBV5-5 | NA
CASSFDRGQGYTF | TGCGCCAGCAGCTTCGACAGGGGGCAAGGCTACACCTTC | NA | TRBJ1-2 | TRBV5-1 | TRBD1
CASSKAGSTDTQYF | TGTGCCAGCAGTAAAGCGGGGTCCACAGATACGCAGTATTTT | NA | TRBJ2-3 | TRBV25-1 | TRBD2
CASSLTGAPPTDTQYF | TGTGCCAGCAGTCTGACGGGGGCCCCACCCACAGATACGCAGTATTTT | NA | TRBJ2-3 | TRBV7-9 | NA
CSVVWWSGAALGKNEQFF | TGCAGCGTTGTTTGGTGGTCAGGCGCGGCCCTCGGGAAGAATGAGCAGTTCTTC | NA | TRBJ2-1 | TRBV29-1 | NA
CASSIMGADTQYF | TGTGCCAGTAGTATCATGGGGGCGGATACGCAGTATTTT | NA | TRBJ2-3 | TRBV19 | NA
CASSQDTGGYGYTF | TGTGCCAGCAGCCAGGATACAGGGGGCTATGGCTACACCTTC | few | TRBJ1-2 | TRBV4-2 | TRBD1
CASSQGTGGIMNTEAFF | TGTGCCAGCAGCCAAGGGACAGGGGGCATCATGAACACTGAAGCTTTCTTT | NA | TRBJ1-1 | TRBV7-2 | TRBD1
CASSSATLDRDDYGYTF | TGTGCCAGCAGCTCAGCTACTTTGGACAGGGATGACTATGGCTACACCTTC | NA | TRBJ1-2 | TRBV11-2 | TRBD1
CASSPGRLHSQETQYF | TGTGCCAGCTCACCAGGCAGACTTCATTCCCAAGAGACCCAGTACTTC | NA | TRBJ2-5 | TRBV18 | NA
CASSPFSGDRVLF | TGTGCCAGCTCACCATTTTCAGGGGACAGGGTCCTCTTC | NA | TRBJ2-7 | TRBV18 | TRBD1